This entry describes one T cell receptor beta chain. Its antigen remains unidentified. TCRdb used MiXCR to reprocess the RT-PCR reads, holding one entry per CDR3 protein. The table includes a few hundred thousand distinct CDR3 sequences, around a fifth detected once. This sample is drawn from a study of response to subunit inactivated influenza vaccine. General study findings and limits: Authors suggested each seasonal influenza vaccination recruits few new T cells.

The V end lost 7 bases, the J end lost 0 bases, and 16 bases lay between the germline ends. Germline CDR1 SGHTA, CDR2 FQGNSA. The length of the CDR3 is 15 residues. The chain has TRBV7-2 and TRBJ2-7, with D uncertain. Specimen: PBMCs from blood, collected about 19 months after vaccination. The origin of this receptor is a man in his fifties or sixties who received an inactivated influenza vaccine. CDR3 sequence reads: CASNQGRSVSYEQYF. The CDR3 nucleotides read TGTGCCAGCAACCAAGGACGGTCGGTCTCCTACGAGCAGTACTTC.